These T cell receptor beta chains were read from a single sample in a study of T cell changes during pregnancy in multiple sclerosis. Clones were read by immunoSEQ multiplex PCR, and TCRdb kept only the in-frame ones, dropping some. The repertoire holds roughly 58,000 clones, with around 94% as singletons. The sample was CD8+ T cells from peripheral blood mononuclear cells, taken in the third trimester of pregnancy. All receptors derive from a female donor with multiple sclerosis, enrolled in a pregnancy study. Both conserved end residues are part of each CDR3. Fields, in order: J gene, clone size, V gene, D gene, CDR3 DNA, CDR3 protein. A D gene is named only where the DNA matches it firmly. Clone size appears in some rows only: once, few, many, or a class for an expanded clone.

j_call: TRBJ1-1; clone_size: .; v_call: TRBV11-2; d_call: .; cdr3_nt: TGTGCCAGCAGACTTAGTTGGCAGGGAGCTTTCTTT; cdr3_aa: CASRLSWQGAFF
j_call: TRBJ2-7; clone_size: .; v_call: TRBV6-1; d_call: .; cdr3_nt: TGTGCCAGCAGTGAGTCAGGGGCCTATGACGAGCAGTACTTC; cdr3_aa: CASSESGAYDEQYF
j_call: TRBJ2-3; clone_size: .; v_call: TRBV11-2; d_call: TRBD1; cdr3_nt: TGTGCCAGCAGCTTGGGTCCTAGAACAGGGGGCGGCACAGATACGCAGTATTTT; cdr3_aa: CASSLGPRTGGGTDTQYF
j_call: TRBJ2-3; clone_size: .; v_call: TRBV14; d_call: TRBD1; cdr3_nt: TGTGCCAGCAGCCAATACCTCGGGACAGGGTACGATACGCAGTATTTT; cdr3_aa: CASSQYLGTGYDTQYF
j_call: TRBJ1-1; clone_size: few; v_call: TRBV27; d_call: TRBD1; cdr3_nt: TGTGCCAGCAGTCTCCGGGACAGGGGGACTGAAGCTTTCTTT; cdr3_aa: CASSLRDRGTEAFF
j_call: TRBJ2-3; clone_size: .; v_call: TRBV10-1; d_call: .; cdr3_nt: TGCGCCAGCAGTGAGACCGCCCATCCCGGGGATACGCAGTATTTT; cdr3_aa: CASSETAHPGDTQYF
j_call: TRBJ2-5; clone_size: .; v_call: TRBV11-2; d_call: .; cdr3_nt: TGTGCCAGCAGCCCACTAGGAGGAAGGGAGACCCAGTACTTC; cdr3_aa: CASSPLGGRETQYF
j_call: TRBJ2-7; clone_size: .; v_call: TRBV5-1; d_call: .; cdr3_nt: TGCGCCAGCAGCTTCAACAGGGATGCTCCCCACGAGCAGTACTTC; cdr3_aa: CASSFNRDAPHEQYF
j_call: TRBJ2-3; clone_size: .; v_call: TRBV7-3; d_call: TRBD2; cdr3_nt: TGTGCCAGCAGCCTTCCACCACTAGCGGGAGGGCCGGGTACGCAGTATTTT; cdr3_aa: CASSLPPLAGGPGTQYF
j_call: TRBJ2-1; clone_size: .; v_call: TRBV4-1; d_call: TRBD1; cdr3_nt: TGCGCCAGCAGGGGACAGGGGAGGAATGAGCAGTTCTTC; cdr3_aa: CASRGQGRNEQFF
j_call: TRBJ2-7; clone_size: once; v_call: TRBV6-5; d_call: .; cdr3_nt: TGTGCCAGCAGTTACTCGCTCGGGATCTGGTACGAGCAGTACTTC; cdr3_aa: CASSYSLGIWYEQYF
j_call: TRBJ2-1; clone_size: once; v_call: TRBV5-1; d_call: TRBD2; cdr3_nt: TGCGCCAGCAGCGCCGGGACTAGCGGGAACAATGAGCAGTTCTTC; cdr3_aa: CASSAGTSGNNEQFF
j_call: TRBJ2-1; clone_size: .; v_call: TRBV9; d_call: .; cdr3_nt: TGTGCCAGCAGCGCACAGGGAAATGAGCAGTTCTTC; cdr3_aa: CASSAQGNEQFF
j_call: TRBJ2-5; clone_size: .; v_call: TRBV6-1; d_call: .; cdr3_nt: TGTGCCAGCAGTGGCAGGGGGGAGCAGTACTTC; cdr3_aa: CASSGRGEQYF
j_call: TRBJ1-2; clone_size: .; v_call: TRBV27; d_call: .; cdr3_nt: TGTGCCAGCAGTTTAGTTTATGAAACGGGTGGCTACACCTTC; cdr3_aa: CASSLVYETGGYTF
j_call: TRBJ2-2; clone_size: .; v_call: TRBV28; d_call: TRBD2; cdr3_nt: TGTGCCAGCAGGTTAGCGGGAGGAGGAACCGGGGAGCTGTTTTTT; cdr3_aa: CASRLAGGGTGELFF
j_call: TRBJ2-7; clone_size: .; v_call: TRBV11-2; d_call: TRBD2; cdr3_nt: TGTGCCAGCAGAGGGCTATTAAGCGGGAGGGCACCCTACGAGCAGTACTTC; cdr3_aa: CASRGLLSGRAPYEQYF
j_call: TRBJ2-1; clone_size: .; v_call: TRBV10-3; d_call: TRBD2; cdr3_nt: TGTGCCATCAGTGGAGTTAGCGGGAGCATCGGTGAGCAGTTCTTC; cdr3_aa: CAISGVSGSIGEQFF
j_call: TRBJ2-7; clone_size: .; v_call: TRBV6-5; d_call: TRBD1; cdr3_nt: TGTGCCAGCAGCCTCGGGACAGTATACGAGCAGTACTTC; cdr3_aa: CASSLGTVYEQYF
j_call: TRBJ1-5; clone_size: .; v_call: TRBV21-1; d_call: .; cdr3_nt: TGTGCCAGCAGCCGCGATAGCAATCAGCCCCAGCATTTT; cdr3_aa: CASSRDSNQPQHF
j_call: TRBJ2-7; clone_size: .; v_call: TRBV5-4; d_call: TRBD2; cdr3_nt: TGTGCCAGCAGCATAGCGGGAGGGAATATCTACGAGCAGTACTTC; cdr3_aa: CASSIAGGNIYEQYF
j_call: TRBJ2-7; clone_size: .; v_call: TRBV27; d_call: .; cdr3_nt: TGTGCCAGCAGTTTAAACAGAGCCTACGAGCAGTACTTC; cdr3_aa: CASSLNRAYEQYF
j_call: TRBJ1-1; clone_size: .; v_call: TRBV5-4; d_call: .; cdr3_nt: TGTGCCAGCAGCTTGGGTCCAGGGCAAAACACTGAAGCTTTCTTT; cdr3_aa: CASSLGPGQNTEAFF
j_call: TRBJ2-1; clone_size: .; v_call: TRBV6-4; d_call: TRBD2; cdr3_nt: TGTGCCAGCAGTGACTGGCCCCCTCGGCTGACTAGCGGGGACTACAATGAGCAGTTCTTC; cdr3_aa: CASSDWPPRLTSGDYNEQFF
j_call: TRBJ2-7; clone_size: .; v_call: TRBV27; d_call: .; cdr3_nt: TGTGCCAGCAGTCTGGAGGGTGTCTCCTACGAGCAGTACTTC; cdr3_aa: CASSLEGVSYEQYF
j_call: TRBJ2-7; clone_size: few; v_call: TRBV30; d_call: .; cdr3_nt: TGTGCCTGGAGTGTATCCGAGTTGCTCTCCTACGAGCAGTACTTC; cdr3_aa: CAWSVSELLSYEQYF
j_call: TRBJ2-7; clone_size: .; v_call: TRBV9; d_call: .; cdr3_nt: TGTGCCAGCAGCGCAAGGGACTGGGGCTCCTACGAGCAGTACTTC; cdr3_aa: CASSARDWGSYEQYF
j_call: TRBJ1-1; clone_size: .; v_call: TRBV7-9; d_call: .; cdr3_nt: TGTGCCAGCAGCCCCCTTTCTGAAGCTTTCTTT; cdr3_aa: CASSPLSEAFF
j_call: TRBJ2-7; clone_size: .; v_call: TRBV6-6; d_call: .; cdr3_nt: TGTGCCACCTCATACTCAGGGGACGAGCAGTACTTC; cdr3_aa: CATSYSGDEQYF
j_call: TRBJ2-2; clone_size: .; v_call: TRBV5-1; d_call: TRBD1; cdr3_nt: TGCGCCAGCAGCTTAGGGGACAGGGCGAGGAACACCGGGGAGCTGTTTTTT; cdr3_aa: CASSLGDRARNTGELFF
j_call: TRBJ2-2; clone_size: .; v_call: TRBV19; d_call: TRBD2; cdr3_nt: TGTGCCAGTACGGGACTAGCTTTGGGGGAGCTGTTTTTT; cdr3_aa: CASTGLALGELFF
j_call: TRBJ2-7; clone_size: .; v_call: TRBV7-6; d_call: TRBD1; cdr3_nt: TGTGCCAGCAGCCAGTTCGGGACAGGGGGTCGGTACGAGCAGTACTTC; cdr3_aa: CASSQFGTGGRYEQYF
j_call: TRBJ1-2; clone_size: .; v_call: TRBV5-4; d_call: .; cdr3_nt: TGTGCCAGCAGCTCCCTCGGGGGAAACTATGGCTACACCTTC; cdr3_aa: CASSSLGGNYGYTF
j_call: TRBJ2-1; clone_size: .; v_call: TRBV28; d_call: .; cdr3_nt: TGTGCCAGCAGTTTTATCCGGAGCGCGGGCTTACAGATCAATGAGCAGTTCTTC; cdr3_aa: CASSFIRSAGLQINEQFF
j_call: TRBJ2-4; clone_size: few; v_call: TRBV29-1; d_call: .; cdr3_nt: TGCAGCGTCACCAAACAAGCCAAAAACATTCAGTACTTC; cdr3_aa: CSVTKQAKNIQYF
j_call: TRBJ2-1; clone_size: .; v_call: TRBV27; d_call: TRBD2; cdr3_nt: TGTGCCAGCAGTCGACTAGCGGGCGTCTACAATGAGCAGTTCTTC; cdr3_aa: CASSRLAGVYNEQFF
j_call: TRBJ2-7; clone_size: .; v_call: TRBV5-4; d_call: .; cdr3_nt: TGTGCCAGCAGCCAGCAGGGGTACTACGAGCAGTACTTC; cdr3_aa: CASSQQGYYEQYF
j_call: TRBJ2-4; clone_size: medium-sized; v_call: TRBV4-3; d_call: .; cdr3_nt: TGCGCCAGCAGCCAAGATTCGGGGAGTGGGGCCAAAAACATTCAGTACTTC; cdr3_aa: CASSQDSGSGAKNIQYF
j_call: TRBJ2-1; clone_size: .; v_call: TRBV10-2; d_call: .; cdr3_nt: TGCGCCAGCAGGGATCCGAGGGAGGACTCCTACAATGAGCAGTTCTTC; cdr3_aa: CASRDPREDSYNEQFF
j_call: TRBJ1-2; clone_size: .; v_call: TRBV28; d_call: .; cdr3_nt: TGTGCCAGCGCCCTCGGGGTCAACTATGGCTACACCTTC; cdr3_aa: CASALGVNYGYTF
j_call: TRBJ1-1; clone_size: .; v_call: TRBV19; d_call: TRBD1; cdr3_nt: TGTGCCAGTAGTCCCCGGGACAGGGGACGGGAGATGAACACTGAAGCTTTCTTT; cdr3_aa: CASSPRDRGREMNTEAFF
j_call: TRBJ2-1; clone_size: .; v_call: TRBV9; d_call: TRBD2; cdr3_nt: TGTGCCAGCAGCGTGAGGTCTAGCGGGAATGGCTATGAGCAGTTCTTC; cdr3_aa: CASSVRSSGNGYEQFF
j_call: TRBJ2-3; clone_size: .; v_call: TRBV6-4; d_call: .; cdr3_nt: TGTGCCAGCAGTTCCGGGGACTCAGATACGCAGTATTTT; cdr3_aa: CASSSGDSDTQYF
j_call: TRBJ2-3; clone_size: .; v_call: TRBV5-1; d_call: TRBD2; cdr3_nt: TGCGCCAGCAGCATAGGACTAGCGGGAGGATTTACAGATACGCAGTATTTT; cdr3_aa: CASSIGLAGGFTDTQYF
j_call: TRBJ2-3; clone_size: .; v_call: TRBV7-8; d_call: TRBD2; cdr3_nt: TGTGCCAGCAGCTCAGCGGGAGGGCCGACCGATACGCAGTATTTT; cdr3_aa: CASSSAGGPTDTQYF
j_call: TRBJ1-2; clone_size: .; v_call: TRBV10-3; d_call: .; cdr3_nt: TGTGCCATCAGTGACGGGGGGCATGGCTACACCTTC; cdr3_aa: CAISDGGHGYTF
j_call: TRBJ1-2; clone_size: .; v_call: TRBV29-1; d_call: .; cdr3_nt: TGCAGCGTTGCAGGGCCCAGCTATGGCTACACCTTC; cdr3_aa: CSVAGPSYGYTF
j_call: TRBJ2-4; clone_size: .; v_call: TRBV23-1; d_call: TRBD2; cdr3_nt: TGCGCCAGCAGTCAATCGGGGCTAGCGGGAGGAGGTACCAAAAACATTCAGTACTTC; cdr3_aa: CASSQSGLAGGGTKNIQYF
j_call: TRBJ1-1; clone_size: .; v_call: TRBV4-1; d_call: TRBD1; cdr3_nt: TGCGCCAGCAGCCAACGACAGGGGTTGTTGAACACTGAAGCTTTCTTT; cdr3_aa: CASSQRQGLLNTEAFF
j_call: TRBJ2-1; clone_size: once; v_call: TRBV30; d_call: .; cdr3_nt: TGTGCCTGGAGTTTGGTCAGGGTCTACAATGAGCAGTTCTTC; cdr3_aa: CAWSLVRVYNEQFF
j_call: TRBJ2-3; clone_size: .; v_call: TRBV4-1; d_call: .; cdr3_nt: TGCGCCAGCAGCCAAGAAGGAGCGGGCTACACAGATACGCAGTATTTT; cdr3_aa: CASSQEGAGYTDTQYF
j_call: TRBJ2-1; clone_size: few; v_call: TRBV29-1; d_call: .; cdr3_nt: TGCAGCGTTGACGGAACTAGATCTCAGAATGAGCAGTTCTTC; cdr3_aa: CSVDGTRSQNEQFF
j_call: TRBJ1-4; clone_size: .; v_call: TRBV11-2; d_call: .; cdr3_nt: TGTGCCAGCAGCTTACCCGAGGGTATCTCGGGGGTTGATGAAAAACTGTTTTTT; cdr3_aa: CASSLPEGISGVDEKLFF
j_call: TRBJ2-1; clone_size: .; v_call: TRBV7-4; d_call: .; cdr3_nt: TGTGCCAGCAGAAGACGACAGATGGGAACTCAGTACAATGAGCAGTTCTTC; cdr3_aa: CASRRRQMGTQYNEQFF
j_call: TRBJ1-2; clone_size: .; v_call: TRBV1; d_call: .; cdr3_nt: TGCACCAGCAGCCAAGCCCGTCGGACAGGGTCCGCTAACTATGGCTACACCTTC; cdr3_aa: CTSSQARRTGSANYGYTF
j_call: TRBJ2-7; clone_size: .; v_call: TRBV5-1; d_call: .; cdr3_nt: TGCGCCAGCGGCCGGGAGAATCCCTACGAGCAGTACTTC; cdr3_aa: CASGRENPYEQYF
j_call: TRBJ1-2; clone_size: .; v_call: TRBV27; d_call: TRBD1; cdr3_nt: TGTGCCAGCAGTCCGGGACAGGGTAGGACAGGCTACACCTTC; cdr3_aa: CASSPGQGRTGYTF
j_call: TRBJ2-7; clone_size: .; v_call: TRBV7-6; d_call: TRBD2; cdr3_nt: TGTGCCAGCAGCTCCTCCAGGGAGGGTGGAGGGAACGAGCAGTACTTC; cdr3_aa: CASSSSREGGGNEQYF